The 5 T cell receptor beta chains listed next were all sequenced from one sample in a study of T cells in Graves' hyperthyroidism and ophthalmopathy. TCR beta CDR3 region amplification was performed from RNA transcripts. HTBI primers drove first-round RT-PCR of the TCR CDR3. In TCRdb, the multiplex PCR reads were re-called with MiXCR into one record per CDR3 protein. Of fewer than 650,000 distinct CDR3 sequences in the sample, 11% to 15% were seen once. The sequenced sample was blood. These receptors originate from a woman aged 18-35 years with Graves' ophthalmopathy.

The table lists this clonotype with many counts. V usage is TRBV7-2 and J usage is TRBJ2-1; maybe TRBD1 (5 bases). Germline V gene lookup returns CDR1 SGHTA and CDR2 FQGNSA. V was shortened by 7 bases and J by 5 bases, with 12 bases between the two germline ends. The CDR3 runs 13 residues. The CDR3 spells CASNQGSHNEQFF. The CDR3 DNA sequence: TGTGCCAGCAACCAGGGCTCTCACAATGAGCAGTTCTTC.

Many counts were recorded for this clonotype. The J gene is TRBJ2-1, the V gene TRBV24-1, with D maybe TRBD1 (6 bases). Germline V gene data show CDR1 as KGHDR and CDR2 as SFDVKD. This CDR3 spans 12 amino acids. Trimming left V 5 bases short and J 8 bases short, with 9 bases between. CDR3 DNA: TGTGCCACCAGTGTCAGGGGCGATGAGCAGTTCTTC. Its protein is CATSVRGDEQFF.

V usage is TRBV7-2 and J usage is TRBJ2-7, with 14 bases identical to TRBD2. The CDR3 is 16 residues long. Looked up from germline, CDR1 is SGHTA and CDR2 is FQGNSA. V gave up 4 bases and J gave up 4 bases; unmatched junction bases: 6. The DNA for the CDR3 is TGTGCCAGCAGCTCGGGACTAGCGGGAGAGGAGTACGAGCAGTACTTC. Its translation is CASSSGLAGEEYEQYF. The entire variable domain, with the rest obtained from reference TRBV7-2 and TRBJ2-7, is as follows: GAGVSQSPSNKVTEKGKDVELRCDPISGHTALYWYRQSLGQGLEFLIYFQGNSAPDKSGLPSDRFSAERTGGSVSTLTIQRTQQEDSAVYLCASSSGLAGEEYEQYFGPGTRLTVT.

Points on this clonotype: A read error is possible here, since a much larger clone lies one base away. This chain links TRBV20-1 with TRBJ1-2, with D possibly TRBD1 on 6 matching bases. Germline V gene data show CDR1 as DFQATT and CDR2 as SNEGSKA (reference sequence). CDR3 size: 15 residues. The chain's CDR3 is CSARERTGADYDYTF. The CDR3 nucleotides are TGCAGTGCTAGAGAGCGCACGGGGGCGGACTATGACTACACCTTC.

The rearrangement links TRBV9 to TRBJ2-1; 10 positions agree with TRBD1. Losses at the gene ends were 7 bases for V and 8 bases for J; bases not matched to a gene: 9. Looked up from germline, CDR1 is SGDLS and CDR2 is YYNGEE. There are 14 residues in the CDR3. CDR3 loop: CASQPGQGSDEQFF. CDR3 DNA: TGTGCCAGCCAACCGGGACAGGGGAGCGATGAGCAGTTCTTC.